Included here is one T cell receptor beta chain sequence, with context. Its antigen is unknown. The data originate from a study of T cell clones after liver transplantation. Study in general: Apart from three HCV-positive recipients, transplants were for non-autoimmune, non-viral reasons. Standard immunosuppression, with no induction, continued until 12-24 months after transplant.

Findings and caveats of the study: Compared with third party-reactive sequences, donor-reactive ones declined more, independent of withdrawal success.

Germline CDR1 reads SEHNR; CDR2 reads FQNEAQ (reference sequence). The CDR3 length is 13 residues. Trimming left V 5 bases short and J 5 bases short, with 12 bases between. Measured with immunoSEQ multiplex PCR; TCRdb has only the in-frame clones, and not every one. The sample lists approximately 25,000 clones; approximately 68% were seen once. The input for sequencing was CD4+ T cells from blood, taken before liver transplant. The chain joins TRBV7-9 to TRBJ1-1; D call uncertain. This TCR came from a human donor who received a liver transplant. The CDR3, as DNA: TGTGCCAGCAGCCCCGTAAAGGGAACTGAAGCTTTCTTT. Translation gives CASSPVKGTEAFF.